This T cell receptor beta chain was recovered during a study of blood T cell repertoires in COVID-19. This CDR3 is built from 13 residues. Deletions cut 5 bases from V and 7 bases from J, with 12 bases between. Methods used by the authors: Reference gene primer amplification gave nucleated cell count estimates. Using immunoSEQ multiplex PCR, the repertoire was profiled, and TCRdb retains in-frame clones only, with some absent. V and J calls and clone size come straight from that table; D and trimming were deduced from the DNA. The sample shows more than 150,000 clones, about 85% of them seen only once.

The sequencing input was peripheral blood. This clonotype was obtained from an elderly woman with acute or convalescent COVID-19. The V call is TRBV12-3 or TRBV12-4, the J call TRBJ1-5; D not resolved. As DNA, the CDR3 is TGTGCCAGCAGTCCCCACCACCAGCAGCCCCAGCATTTT. Translated, it gives CASSPHHQQPQHF.